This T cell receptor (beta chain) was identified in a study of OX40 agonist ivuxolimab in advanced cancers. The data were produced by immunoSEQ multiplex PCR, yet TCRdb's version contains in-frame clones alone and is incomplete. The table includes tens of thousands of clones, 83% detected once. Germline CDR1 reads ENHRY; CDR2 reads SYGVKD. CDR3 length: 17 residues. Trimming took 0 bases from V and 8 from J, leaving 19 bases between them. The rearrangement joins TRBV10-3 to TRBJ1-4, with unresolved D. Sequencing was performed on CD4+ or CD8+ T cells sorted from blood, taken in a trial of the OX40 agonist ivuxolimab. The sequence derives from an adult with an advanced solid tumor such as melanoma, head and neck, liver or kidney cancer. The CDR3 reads CAISESRAGRVDEKLFF. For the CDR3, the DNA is TGTGCCATCAGTGAGTCGAGAGCCGGGAGGGTCGACGAAAAACTGTTTTTT.